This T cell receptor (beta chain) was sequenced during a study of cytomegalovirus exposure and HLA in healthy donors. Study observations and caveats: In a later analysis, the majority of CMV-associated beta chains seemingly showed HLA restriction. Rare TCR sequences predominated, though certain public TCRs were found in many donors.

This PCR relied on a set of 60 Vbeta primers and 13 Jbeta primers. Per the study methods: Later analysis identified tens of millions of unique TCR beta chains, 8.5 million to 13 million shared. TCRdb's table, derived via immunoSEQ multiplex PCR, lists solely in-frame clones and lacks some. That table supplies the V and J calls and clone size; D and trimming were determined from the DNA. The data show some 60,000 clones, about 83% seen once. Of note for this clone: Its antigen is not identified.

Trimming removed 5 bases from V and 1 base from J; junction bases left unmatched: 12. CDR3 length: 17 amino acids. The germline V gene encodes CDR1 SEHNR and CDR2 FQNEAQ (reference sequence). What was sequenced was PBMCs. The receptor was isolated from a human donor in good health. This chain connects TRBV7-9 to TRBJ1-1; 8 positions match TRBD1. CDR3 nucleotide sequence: TGTGCCAGCAGCCCGCCGACAGGGGAGGTAGGGAACACTGAAGCTTTCTTT. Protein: CASSPPTGEVGNTEAFF.